One and the same sample provided the 17 T cell receptor beta chains below, sequenced in a study of prognosis after radiotherapy for stage I lung cancer. From genomic DNA, TCR beta CDR3 was amplified by two-round multiplex PCR. First-round PCR amplification was performed with primers specific to each TRBV and TRBJ gene. TCRdb recomputed calls from the multiplex PCR reads with MiXCR, one row per CDR3 protein. The table records just over 30,000 distinct CDR3 sequences, around 30% of them present only once. The input for sequencing was PBMCs, taken before or after stereotactic body radiation therapy (not recorded which). These receptors were obtained from a donor aged 50 or older with non-small cell lung cancer.

The chain is built from TRBV6-2 or TRBV6-3 and TRBJ1-2; D gene uncertain. Germline V CDR1 and CDR2: MNHEY, SVGEGT. Trimming took 0 bases from V and 5 from J, leaving 7 bases between them. The CDR3 consists of 13 residues. The CDR3 DNA follows: TGTGCCAGCAGTTACTCTCGTGGATATGGCTACACCTTC. Translated: CASSYSRGYGYTF.

The V call is TRBV5-1, the J call TRBJ1-2, with D perhaps matching TRBD1 (6 bases). V shed 0 bases and J shed 6 bases, with 15 bases lying between them. The CDR3 extends over 15 amino acids. Germline V lookup: CDR1 SGHRS, CDR2 YFSETQ. CDR3 amino acids: CASSLAVEGGNGYTF. CDR3 bases: TGCGCCAGCAGCTTGGCCGTAGAGGGGGGGAATGGCTACACCTTC.

Many counts were recorded for this clonotype. The chain links TRBV5-1 to TRBJ2-2; D unclear. This CDR3 has 15 amino acids. CDR1 and CDR2 from the germline V gene are SGHRS and YFSETQ. Trimming took off 3 bases at V and 4 bases at J, with 13 bases between the two ends. The CDR3 is CASSSFVSSTGELFF. CDR3 in DNA: TGCGCCAGCAGCTCCTTCGTCTCAAGCACCGGGGAGCTGTTTTTT.

With respect to this clonotype: Since a far larger clone is one base different, this is likely a read error. The conserved phenylalanine or tryptophan is not found at the CDR3 terminus, so this likely reflects a read error. The genes are TRBV6-2 or TRBV6-3 and TRBJ1-5; no clear D gene. V was shortened by 7 bases and J by 2 bases, with 15 bases between the two germline ends. The CDR3 is 15 residues long. CDR1 MNHEY and CDR2 SVGEGT come from the germline V gene. CDR3 amino acids: CASTPVRQGNQPQHL. In DNA, the CDR3 is TGTGCCAGCACCCCTGTGCGGCAAGGCAATCAGCCCCAGCATCTT.

This clonotype was seen repeatedly, ten times or more. This chain uses TRBV29-1 with TRBJ2-2, with 7 nucleotides matching TRBD1. Trimming at V came to 7 bases and at J to 3 bases, leaving 8 bases not matched to a gene. The germline CDR1 and CDR2 sequences are SQVTM and ANQGSEA. The CDR3 covers 14 residues. The CDR3 loop reads CSGGQKRDTGELFF. CDR3 in DNA: TGCAGCGGGGGACAGAAACGGGACACCGGGGAGCTGTTTTTT.

This clonotype came up many times. The genes are TRBV6-1 and TRBJ2-3; TRBD2 is a possible D gene (6 bases). V dropped 5 bases and J dropped 6 bases, with 18 bases sitting between them. The CDR3 loop spans 15 amino acids. The germline V gene has CDR1 MNHNS and CDR2 SASEGT. Here the CDR3 DNA reads TGTGCCAGCAGTCTCGAGGGGACTCCGGGCGATACGCAGTATTTT. Translated, it gives CASSLEGTPGDTQYF.

Turning to this clonotype: One base separates it from a far larger clone, so it is likely a read error. The chain joins TRBV6-4 to TRBJ2-2; D possibly matches TRBD1 or TRBD2 (6 bases each). Germline V gives CDR1 MRHNA, CDR2 SNTAGT. The CDR3 contains 18 residues. The CDR3 sequence: CASSVGAWGGAKTGELFF. The CDR3 DNA follows: TGTGCCAGCAGTGTGGGGGCGTGGGGAGGTGCGAAAACCGGGGAGCTGTTTTTT.

At least ten counts were recorded for this clonotype. This rearrangement joins TRBV4-1 to TRBJ2-7; 13 positions match TRBD2. The germline V gene encodes CDR1 MGHRA and CDR2 YSYEKL. The CDR3 is made up of 18 amino acids. J lost 2 bases, V lost 3 bases, and 10 bases had no gene match. CDR3 region: CASSQAGLAGKWTYEQYF. CDR3 nucleotides: TGCGCCAGCAGCCAGGCGGGACTAGCGGGAAAATGGACCTACGAGCAGTACTTC.

For this clonotype: Relative to the germline gene, one junction end is altered; a read error may explain this. The gene calls are TRBV19 and TRBJ2-7; D might be TRBD1 or TRBD2, each matching 6 bases. Germline V gene data show CDR1 as LNHDA and CDR2 as SQIVND (reference sequence). This CDR3 region has 16 residues. The CDR3 loop is CASTHGAAGEANEQCF. As DNA, the CDR3 is TGTGCCAGTACCCATGGGGCTGCAGGGGAGGCTAACGAGCAGTGCTTC.

This clonotype showed up many times. The J gene is TRBJ2-1, the V gene TRBV7-9; maybe TRBD2 (6 bases). The germline V gene has CDR1 SEHNR and CDR2 FQNEAQ (reference sequence). The CDR3 totals 15 residues. V was shortened by 4 bases and J by 1 base, with 11 bases between the two germline ends. The CDR3 sequence is CASSSPGVSYNEQFF. CDR3 DNA: TGTGCCAGCAGCTCCCCGGGAGTATCCTACAATGAGCAGTTCTTC. The whole variable domain, remainder taken from reference TRBV7-9 and TRBJ2-1, is DTGVSQNPRHKITKRGQNVTFRCDPISEHNRLYWYRQTLGQGPEFLTYFQNEAQLEKSRLLSDRFSAERPKGSFSTLEIQRTEQGDSAMYLCASSSPGVSYNEQFFGPGTRLTVL.

This clonotype was counted ten times or more. The chain joins TRBV28 to TRBJ2-7, with 9 bases matching TRBD1. Germline trimming cut 9 bases from V and 5 bases from J; bases unmatched to any gene: 14. The CDR3 contains 15 residues. Looked up from germline, CDR1 is MDHEN and CDR2 is SYDVKM. The CDR3 DNA follows: TGTGCCAGGCCGTTTCCGGGACAGGGCATAGACGAGCAGTACTTC. This encodes CARPFPGQGIDEQYF.

The V gene is TRBV15, the J gene TRBJ2-1, with 15 bases that match TRBD2. V shed 3 bases, J shed 4 bases, and the junction held 13 bases outside the gene matches. Germline lookup yields CDR1 LNHNV and CDR2 YYDKDF (reference sequence). The CDR3 has 20 residues. As DNA, the CDR3 is TGTGCCACCAGCAGGGGGGGGGGGGGACTAGCGGGAGGTCCTTACAATGAGCAGTTCTTC. Encoded protein: CATSRGGGGLAGGPYNEQFF. Complete variable domain (other parts from reference TRBV15 and TRBJ2-1): DAMVIQNPRYQVTQFGKPVTLSCSQTLNHNVMYWYQQKSSQAPKLLFHYYDKDFNNEADTPDNFQSRRPNTSFCFLDIRSPGLGDTAMYLCATSRGGGGLAGGPYNEQFFGPGTRLTVL.

This clonotype has only a few counts. The chain combines TRBV7-8 with TRBJ2-5; 7 bases align to TRBD2. V shed 1 base, J shed 5 bases, and the junction held 16 bases outside the gene matches. CDR3 length: 18 amino acids. The germline V gene has CDR1 SGHVS and CDR2 FQNEAQ. CDR3 in DNA: TGTGCCAGCAGCTTAGTCCCCCCCCTAGCGGCCATAACGGAGACCCAGTACTTC. This translates into CASSLVPPLAAITETQYF.

The rearrangement joins TRBV20-1 to TRBJ2-1; 7 bases are a match to TRBD2. The CDR3 loop spans 14 amino acids. Germline CDR1 reads DFQATT; CDR2 reads SNEGSKA (reference sequence). Written as DNA, the CDR3 is TGCGGAAGGGCCGCGGGAGACGGCTACAATGAGCAGTTCTTC. Its protein product is CGRAAGDGYNEQFF.

The J gene is TRBJ2-1, the V gene TRBV20-1; D is unclear. V shed 5 bases and J shed 0 bases, with 23 bases lying between them. This CDR3 has 18 amino acids. From germline, CDR1 is DFQATT and CDR2 SNEGSKA (reference sequence). CDR3 DNA: TGCAGTGCTCCCCTTGACTGGTGCAGACCAAACTCCTACAATGAGCAGTTCTTC. This codes for CSAPLDWCRPNSYNEQFF.

This clonotype was counted many times. The chain couples TRBV30 to TRBJ2-2, with 12 bases fitting TRBD2. Germline values: CDR1 GTSNPN, CDR2 SVGIG (reference sequence). Germline trimming cut 5 bases from V and 5 bases from J; bases unmatched to any gene: 15. The CDR3 consists of 18 residues. The CDR3 reads CAWGRTSGISPGTGELFF. The CDR3 nucleotides read TGTGCCTGGGGAAGGACTAGCGGGATCTCGCCGGGGACCGGGGAGCTGTTTTTT.

Concerning this clonotype itself: A far larger clone is one base from this, pointing to a likely read error. V usage is TRBV27 and J usage is TRBJ2-1, with 9 bases identical to TRBD2. Germline values: CDR1 MNHEY, CDR2 SMNVEV (reference sequence). This CDR3 spans 16 amino acids. V lost 6 bases, J lost 4 bases, and 10 bases stayed unmatched. The CDR3 DNA sequence: TGTGCCAGCAGATTTATAGCGGGAGAACGGTACAATGAGCAGTTCTTC. Amino acids: CASRFIAGERYNEQFF.